This entry concerns a single TCR beta chain. Germline V lookup: CDR1 SGHAT, CDR2 FQNNGV. The ends lost 2 bases at V and 6 bases at J; junction bases unmatched: 3. CDR3 length equals 14 residues. This sample was taken from a study of shared clonotypes between healthy human individuals. This table comes from immunoSEQ multiplex PCR, and its TCRdb copy is limited to in-frame clones, with some not included. The sample has about 490,000 clones; 70% to 85% are singletons. The source material was PBMCs. The chain uses TRBV11-2 and TRBJ2-1; 8 nucleotides match TRBD2. The origin of this receptor is a middle-aged woman in good health. Some clones in this sample may be carry-over from other donors' samples. This chain's CDR3 is CASSLRGTSNEQFF. For the CDR3, the DNA is TGTGCCAGCAGCTTAAGAGGGACTAGCAATGAGCAGTTCTTC.